This T cell receptor (beta chain) was found in a study of post-analysis software for immune sequencing data. This clonotype was detected only once. As yet, its antigen is unknown. TCR beta cDNA libraries included unique molecular identifiers. T cells numbering roughly 0.95 to 11 million gave rise to 400,000 to 550,000 cDNA molecules. Using its own MiXCR run on the PCR reads, TCRdb lists one record per CDR3 protein. In the table there are roughly 580,000 distinct CDR3 sequences, around 47% of which are singletons. Whole-study results and caveats: Compared against controls, patients with multiple sclerosis displayed significantly lower normalized Chao1 diversity. The F measure placed samples prepared in the same batch into strongly shared clusters. About five TRBV segments were more frequent in patients than controls; TRBV5-6, TRBV5-1 and TRBV20-1 belonged to this group.

The CDR3 has 17 amino acids. Germline assignment: CDR1 SEHNR and CDR2 FQNEAQ (reference sequence). The ends lost 5 bases at V and 1 base at J; junction bases unmatched: 11. The sequence was obtained from a girl between 10 and 17 years old with multiple sclerosis. This chain links TRBV7-9 with TRBJ2-3; the match to TRBD2 covers 8 bases. Specimen: blood. The CDR3 here is CASSPSSGGRGTDTQYF. The CDR3 DNA is TGTGCCAGCAGCCCCTCCAGCGGGGGTCGAGGCACAGATACGCAGTATTTT.